Listed here are 31 T cell receptor beta chains from one sample, sequenced in a study of shared clonotypes between healthy human individuals. Produced via immunoSEQ multiplex PCR; TCRdb's table is partial and in-frame only. This sample has over a million clones; roughly 96% occur once, and the top ten carry about 1.2%. Sequencing was done on a sample of naive CD4+ T cells sorted from blood. The subset was: CD45RA+ positively selected. These receptors all stem from a man younger than 40 in good health.

A word on this clone: The sample carries other DNA sequences with the same CDR3. The CDR3 nucleotides are TGTGCCAGCAGTTCCGGGGGGGGCTATGGCTACACCTTC. Its protein product is CASSSGGGYGYTF. V is TRBV27 and J is TRBJ1-2; maybe TRBD1 (5 bases). The CDR3 extends over 13 amino acids. The ends were cut back, 4 bases at V and 4 bases at J, with 10 bases in the middle. The germline CDR1 and CDR2 sequences are MNHEY and SMNVEV (reference sequence).

The chain recombines TRBV5-5 with TRBJ2-2; TRBD1 aligns across 9 bases. Losses at the gene ends were 6 bases for V and 6 bases for J; bases not matched to a gene: 9. Germline assignment: CDR1 SGHKS and CDR2 YYEKEE (reference sequence). CDR3 length: 15 residues. The CDR3 coding sequence is TGTGCCAGCACACCGGGACAGGGAGTGCCCGGGGAGCTGTTTTTT. It codes for CASTPGQGVPGELFF.

The chain recombines TRBV25-1 with TRBJ2-1, with D perhaps matching TRBD1 (6 bases). Germline values: CDR1 MGHDK, CDR2 SYGVNS. This CDR3 contains 12 residues. Between the trimmed V and J ends, which lost 4 bases and 10 bases, there was a span of 11 bases. The CDR3 region is CASSGNRDEQFF. DNA for the CDR3: TGTGCCAGCAGTGGAAACAGGGACGAGCAGTTCTTC. The full variable domain, completed using reference TRBV25-1 and TRBJ2-1, is EADIYQTPRYLVIGTGKKITLECSQTMGHDKMYWYQQDPGMELHLIHYSYGVNSTEKGDLSSESTVSRIRTEHFPLTLESARPSHTSQYLCASSGNRDEQFFGPGTRLTVL.

The J gene is TRBJ1-4, the V gene TRBV28; D ambiguous. Germline CDR1 MDHEN, CDR2 SYDVKM. V lost 3 bases and J lost 5, with 7 bases in between. The length of the CDR3 is 13 residues. The CDR3 nucleotides read TGTGCCAGCAGTTTGGGCAGAAATGAAAAACTGTTTTTT. Its protein product is CASSLGRNEKLFF.

The chain carries TRBV7-2 and TRBJ1-1, with unresolved D. This CDR3 has 15 amino acids. The V gene lost 0 bases and the J gene lost 0 bases, with 8 bases spanning the gap. Germline V gives CDR1 SGHTA, CDR2 FQGNSA. The CDR3 sequence is CASSLAPGMNTEAFF. The CDR3 bases are TGTGCCAGCAGCTTAGCCCCGGGGATGAACACTGAAGCTTTCTTT.

The chain links TRBV29-1 to TRBJ2-1, with TRBD1 as a possible D gene (5 bases). This CDR3 comprises 16 residues. The V end was cut by 1 base, the J end by 2 bases, with 15 bases between. Germline CDR1 is SQVTM and CDR2 is ANQGSEA. The CDR3 loop is CSVEVGTGPAYNEQFF. CDR3 in DNA: TGCAGCGTTGAAGTGGGCACAGGCCCGGCCTACAATGAGCAGTTCTTC.

V and J are TRBV7-3 and TRBJ2-7, with 9 bases that match TRBD1. The CDR3 extends over 15 amino acids. Germline CDR1 is SGHTA and CDR2 is FQGTGA. V dropped 5 bases and J dropped 2; count of bases not matched to a gene: 7. The CDR3 DNA reads TGTGCCAGCAGCCATAGACAGGGGGTCCCCTACGAGCAGTACTTC. This sequence encodes CASSHRQGVPYEQYF.

Comments on this clone: Other DNA sequences in the sample encode the same CDR3. The rearrangement links TRBV14 to TRBJ2-7; D gene ambiguous. CDR1 is SGHDN, CDR2 FVKESK, per germline. The CDR3 is made up of 11 amino acids. The V end lost 2 bases, the J end lost 5 bases, and 4 bases lay between the germline ends. In DNA, the CDR3 is TGTGCCAGCAGCCAATCTAACGAGCAGTACTTC. Translating gives CASSQSNEQYF.

This clone showed up just once. The gene calls are TRBV7-3 and TRBJ2-3, with D perhaps TRBD1 (5 bases). The CDR3 extends over 14 amino acids. Germline V gene lookup returns CDR1 SGHTA and CDR2 FQGTGA. V was clipped by 0 bases and J by 6 bases, with 10 bases between them. CDR3 sequence reads: CASSLTGPSDTQYF. Here the CDR3 DNA reads TGTGCCAGCAGCTTAACGGGGCCCTCTGATACGCAGTATTTT.

V gene TRBV7-9 combines with J gene TRBJ2-7; 7 nucleotides match TRBD2. Germline CDR1 and CDR2: SEHNR and FQNEAQ (reference sequence). The CDR3 is made up of 14 amino acids. J gave up 2 bases and V 2 bases, and 3 bases lay outside the gene matches. CDR3 protein: CASSLTSGTYEQYF. CDR3 DNA: TGTGCCAGCAGCTTAACCAGCGGGACCTACGAGCAGTACTTC.

J is TRBJ2-1 and V is TRBV2, with D perhaps matching TRBD2 (5 bases). V was shortened by 4 bases and J by 4 bases, with 11 bases between the two germline ends. Per the germline V gene, CDR1 is SNHLY and CDR2 is FYNNEI. This CDR3 region has 14 residues. The CDR3, as DNA: TGTGCCAGCAGTGTGTCTAGCCTTTACAATGAGCAGTTCTTC. As protein: CASSVSSLYNEQFF.

The chain carries TRBV5-1 and TRBJ2-1, with 12 positions matching TRBD2. Germline CDR1 is SGHRS and CDR2 is YFSETQ. This CDR3 is 18 amino acids long. V gave up 4 bases and J gave up 2 bases; unmatched junction bases: 10. The DNA for the CDR3 is TGCGCCAGCAGCCTACTAGCGGGAGGTCCCGAGGCCTACAATGAGCAGTTCTTC. Encoded protein: CASSLLAGGPEAYNEQFF.

The chain carries TRBV10-3 and TRBJ1-1; no firm D call. The V end was cut by 3 bases, the J end by 5 bases, with 7 bases between. The CDR3 covers 12 residues. Germline CDR1 ENHRY, CDR2 SYGVKD. The CDR3 region has the DNA TGTGCCATCAGTGATTTTGGAACTGAAGCTTTCTTT. This codes for CAISDFGTEAFF.

This clone has just one count. J is TRBJ2-7 and V is TRBV7-2, with D possibly TRBD2 on 6 matching bases. V lost 5 bases, J lost 2 bases, and 16 bases lay in between. The CDR3 consists of 15 residues. Germline lookup yields CDR1 SGHTA and CDR2 FQGNSA. The CDR3 DNA is TGTGCCAGCAGCCCACGGGCGGGGCCGCCCTACGAGCAGTACTTC. Protein sequence: CASSPRAGPPYEQYF. Supplemented by reference TRBV7-2 and TRBJ2-7, the full variable domain reads GAGVSQSPSNKVTEKGKDVELRCDPISGHTALYWYRQSLGQGLEFLIYFQGNSAPDKSGLPSDRFSAERTGGSVSTLTIQRTQQEDSAVYLCASSPRAGPPYEQYFGPGTRLTVT.

The chain is built from TRBV19 and TRBJ2-1; 7 positions agree with TRBD2. This CDR3 spans 15 amino acids. V was clipped by 8 bases and J by 0 bases; unmatched bases: 7. The germline V gene encodes CDR1 LNHDA and CDR2 SQIVND (reference sequence). CDR3 in amino acids: CASRRAGNSYNEQFF. For the CDR3, the DNA is TGTGCCAGTCGAAGAGCGGGGAACTCCTACAATGAGCAGTTCTTC. Based on the CDR3 plus reference TRBV19 and TRBJ2-1, the full variable domain is DGGITQSPKYLFRKEGQNVTLSCEQNLNHDAMYWYRQDPGQGLRLIYYSQIVNDFQKGDIAEGYSVSREKKESFPLTVTSAQKNPTAFYLCASRRAGNSYNEQFFGPGTRLTVL.

The chain joins TRBV28 to TRBJ2-5; 7 positions agree with TRBD1. CDR1 and CDR2 (germline): MDHEN, SYDVKM. Trimming at V came to 6 bases and at J to 14 bases, leaving 6 bases not matched to a gene. The CDR3 sequence is 10 residues long. The DNA of the CDR3 is TGTGCCAGCAGGGGACAGACAATCTACTTC. Translated: CASRGQTIYF.

This clone was found once. The chain links TRBV20-1 to TRBJ2-7; D is undetermined. The CDR3 consists of 11 residues. Germline V gene data show CDR1 as DFQATT and CDR2 as SNEGSKA (reference sequence). V lost 5 bases and J 5 bases, leaving 10 bases between the germline ends. The CDR3 coding sequence is TGCAGTGCTCCCGATCACAACGAGCAGTACTTC. It codes for CSAPDHNEQYF.

This chain joins TRBV4-3 and TRBJ2-1; tentatively, D is TRBD1 (5 bases). This CDR3 is built from 13 residues. Trimming removed 7 bases from V and 4 bases from J, with 11 bases in between. Germline CDR1 LGHNA, CDR2 YSLEER. CDR3 sequence (DNA): TGCGCCAGCACCCGATCAGGGTACAATGAGCAGTTCTTC. Translation: CASTRSGYNEQFF.

This clone was recorded only once. The chain employs TRBV25-1 and TRBJ2-7; 10 bases agree with TRBD1. Germline V gene lookup returns CDR1 MGHDK and CDR2 SYGVNS. V dropped 3 bases and J dropped 3; count of bases not matched to a gene: 5. This CDR3 comprises 15 residues. This chain's CDR3 is CASSDPGQGIYEQYF. The CDR3 DNA reads TGTGCCAGCAGTGACCCGGGACAGGGGATCTACGAGCAGTACTTC.

The chain uses TRBV15 and TRBJ2-3, with D possibly matching TRBD1 (5 bases). The CDR3 has 14 residues. Trimming shortened V by 3 bases and J by 4 bases, and 11 bases separated the two germline ends. The V gene's germline CDR1 is LNHNV and CDR2 YYDKDF (reference sequence). The CDR3 region is CATSSRVGADTQYF. The CDR3 coding sequence is TGTGCCACCAGCAGCAGGGTCGGAGCAGATACGCAGTATTTT.

The V gene is TRBV5-1, the J gene TRBJ2-3; 7 positions match TRBD2. With 3 bases clipped from V and 7 bases from J, the junction kept 11 bases outside the gene matches. This CDR3 contains 15 residues. The germline gives CDR1 SGHRS, CDR2 YFSETQ. The CDR3 sequence is CASSSQSGVGNTQYF. The CDR3 DNA follows: TGCGCCAGCAGCTCGCAAAGCGGGGTCGGAAATACGCAGTATTTT.

The V gene is TRBV10-3, the J gene TRBJ1-2; D may be TRBD1 (5 bases). Germline assignment: CDR1 ENHRY and CDR2 SYGVKD. The CDR3 has 11 amino acids. Between the trimmed V and J ends, which lost 2 bases and 7 bases, there was a span of 5 bases. As DNA, the CDR3 is TGTGCCATCAGTGAGGGGGGTGGCTACACCTTC. It encodes CAISEGGGYTF.

The chain links TRBV7-9 to TRBJ2-4; tentative D call: TRBD1 (6 bases). V was shortened by 5 bases and J by 5 bases, with 10 bases between the two germline ends. This CDR3 has 13 amino acids. Germline V gene data show CDR1 as SEHNR and CDR2 as FQNEAQ (reference sequence). The CDR3 spells CASSHKGENIQYF. The CDR3 nucleotides are TGTGCCAGCAGCCATAAGGGGGAAAACATTCAGTACTTC.

The V and J genes are TRBV15 and TRBJ2-5, with D possibly TRBD2 on 5 matching bases. The length of the CDR3 is 17 residues. Germline lookup yields CDR1 LNHNV and CDR2 YYDKDF (reference sequence). The germline V and J ends were trimmed by 0 bases and 11 bases, with 25 bases remaining between them. The CDR3 protein is CATSRDRSVAGLGEQYF. The CDR3 DNA sequence: TGTGCCACCAGCAGAGATCGTTCGGTAGCCGGTCTGGGAGAGCAGTACTTC.

The gene calls are TRBV7-6 and TRBJ1-5, with 7 bases identical to TRBD1. Trimming took 1 base from V and 6 from J; bases not matched to a gene: 12. This CDR3 comprises 17 residues. Germline V gene data show CDR1 as SGHVS and CDR2 as FNYEAQ. The CDR3: CASSLVSTGYGGQPQHF. The CDR3 bases are TGTGCCAGCAGCTTAGTTTCGACAGGGTATGGGGGTCAGCCCCAGCATTTT. The full variable domain, its missing parts supplied by reference TRBV7-6 and TRBJ1-5, is GAGVSQSPRYKVTKRGQDVALRCDPISGHVSLYWYRQALGQGPEFLTYFNYEAQQDKSGLPNDRFSAERPEGSISTLTIQRTEQRDSAMYRCASSLVSTGYGGQPQHFGDGTRLSIL.

The chain recombines TRBV7-3 with TRBJ2-7; D may be TRBD1 or TRBD2 (5 bases each). Trimming pared 0 bases from V and 4 bases from J, leaving 13 bases between. This CDR3 has 15 amino acids. Germline V lookup: CDR1 SGHTA, CDR2 FQGTGA. CDR3 sequence (DNA): TGTGCCAGCAGCTTAACCGTGGGACGGACTTACGAGCAGTACTTC. This encodes CASSLTVGRTYEQYF.

This clone was seen a single time. This chain joins TRBV10-3 and TRBJ2-7, with 10 positions matching TRBD2. Per germline, CDR1 ENHRY and CDR2 SYGVKD. CDR3 length equals 15 residues. V lost 8 bases, J lost 2 bases, and 9 bases stayed unmatched. The CDR3 reads CAILTGLAGAYEQYF. In nucleotides, the CDR3 is TGTGCCATCCTCACCGGCCTAGCGGGGGCCTACGAGCAGTACTTC.

This clone appeared once. This rearrangement joins TRBV18 to TRBJ1-3; D is perhaps TRBD1 (5 bases). V was cut by 0 bases and J by 7 bases, with 13 bases left in between. The CDR3 covers 15 residues. Germline V gives CDR1 KGHSH, CDR2 LQKENI. CDR3 in DNA: TGTGCCAGCTCACCACCAGGGGTACTTGGGAACACCATATATTTT. This translates into CASSPPGVLGNTIYF.

The V and J genes are TRBV5-6 and TRBJ2-1; tentatively, D is TRBD2 (6 bases). Trimming took 2 bases from V and 0 from J, leaving 9 bases between them. The germline V gene has CDR1 SGHDT and CDR2 YYEEEE. The CDR3 totals 15 residues. The CDR3 DNA sequence: TGTGCCAGCAGCTTTCTAGCGAGCTCCTACAATGAGCAGTTCTTC. Its protein is CASSFLASSYNEQFF.

This clone was found once. J is TRBJ2-7 and V is TRBV6-1; D may be TRBD1 or TRBD2 (5 bases each). Germline values: CDR1 MNHNS, CDR2 SASEGT. The CDR3 has 15 amino acids. Trimming pared 0 bases from V and 4 bases from J, leaving 13 bases between. CDR3 in DNA: TGTGCCAGCAGTGAAGCGCTGAGGGCAGGGTACGAGCAGTACTTC. It codes for CASSEALRAGYEQYF.

Written as DNA, the CDR3 is TGTGCCAGTAGTCATGGGAGGGATGTGAACACTGAAGCTTTCTTT. This encodes CASSHGRDVNTEAFF. The chain uses TRBV19 and TRBJ1-1; D remains ambiguous. This CDR3 is built from 15 residues. Trimming pared 5 bases from V and 0 bases from J, leaving 13 bases between. CDR1 is LNHDA, CDR2 SQIVND, per germline (reference sequence).